The clone carrying this T cell receptor beta chain has only one observation. The antigen is unknown. This entry comes from a study of T cell responses to AZD1222 COVID-19 vaccine. At the level of the study: Pooling covered second doses at about 4 or about 12 weeks.

Data came from immunoSEQ multiplex PCR; TCRdb stores just in-frame clones and leaves some out. The table has over 90,000 clones, about nine tenths seen once; the top ten hold about 48%. Trimming left V 6 bases short and J 0 bases short, with 11 bases between. The V gene's germline CDR1 is WNHNN and CDR2 SYGVQD (reference sequence). The CDR3 runs 14 residues. Whole-study results and caveats: The peak T cell response came first, and repertoires were sampled only after it. Baseline seropositives among AZD1222 recipients totaled only five or six. Donors were chiefly white British, with a greater number of females, and clonal diversity was perhaps underestimated.

The TCR originated in an adult in good health. Sequenced material: peripheral blood, taken on day 0 of AZD1222 vaccination. The genes are TRBV10-1 and TRBJ2-5, with D possibly being TRBD1 (5 bases). The CDR3 region is CASSTGGNQETQYF. CDR3 bases: TGCGCCAGCAGCACAGGTGGAAACCAAGAGACCCAGTACTTC.